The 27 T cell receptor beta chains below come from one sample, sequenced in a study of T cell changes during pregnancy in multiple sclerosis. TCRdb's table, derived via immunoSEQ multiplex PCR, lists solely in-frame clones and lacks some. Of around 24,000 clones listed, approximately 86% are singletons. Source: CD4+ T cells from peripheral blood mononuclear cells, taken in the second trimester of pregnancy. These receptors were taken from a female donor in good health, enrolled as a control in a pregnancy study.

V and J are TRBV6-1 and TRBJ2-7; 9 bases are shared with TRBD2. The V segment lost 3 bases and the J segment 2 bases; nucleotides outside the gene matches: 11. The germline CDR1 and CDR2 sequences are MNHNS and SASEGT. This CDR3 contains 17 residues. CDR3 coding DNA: TGTGCCAGCAGTGAGAGGGGGGTAGCGGGGGTCCCCTACGAGCAGTACTTC. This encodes CASSERGVAGVPYEQYF.

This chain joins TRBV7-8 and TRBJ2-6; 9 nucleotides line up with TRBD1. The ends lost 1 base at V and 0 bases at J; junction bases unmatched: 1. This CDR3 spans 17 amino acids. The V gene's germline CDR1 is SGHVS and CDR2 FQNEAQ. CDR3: CASSLGTGASGANVLTF. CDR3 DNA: TGTGCCAGCAGCTTAGGGACAGGGGCCTCTGGGGCCAACGTCCTGACTTTC.

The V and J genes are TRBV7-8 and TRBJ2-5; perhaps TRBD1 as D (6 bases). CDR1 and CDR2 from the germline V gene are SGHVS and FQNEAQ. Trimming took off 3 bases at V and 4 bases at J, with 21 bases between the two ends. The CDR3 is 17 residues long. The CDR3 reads CASSFRDKAGFGETQYF. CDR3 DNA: TGTGCCAGCAGCTTTAGGGACAAGGCTGGCTTTGGAGAGACCCAGTACTTC.

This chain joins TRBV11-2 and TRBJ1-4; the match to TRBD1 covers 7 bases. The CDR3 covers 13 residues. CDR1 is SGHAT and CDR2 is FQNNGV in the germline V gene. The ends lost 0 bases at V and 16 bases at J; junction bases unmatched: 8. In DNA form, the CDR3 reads TGTGCCAGCAGCTTAGAGGGCAGGGGGTTTGCGTTTTTT. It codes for CASSLEGRGFAFF.

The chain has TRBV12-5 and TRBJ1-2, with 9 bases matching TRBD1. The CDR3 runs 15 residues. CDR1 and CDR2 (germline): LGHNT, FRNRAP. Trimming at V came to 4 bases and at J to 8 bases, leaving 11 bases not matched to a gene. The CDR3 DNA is TGTGCTAGTGGTTACCTGGGACAGGGCAAGGGGGGCTACACCTTC. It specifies CASGYLGQGKGGYTF.

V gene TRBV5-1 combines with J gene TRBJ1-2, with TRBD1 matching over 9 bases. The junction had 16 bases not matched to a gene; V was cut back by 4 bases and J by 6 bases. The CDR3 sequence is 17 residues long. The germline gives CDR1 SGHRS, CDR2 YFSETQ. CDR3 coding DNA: TGCGCCAGCAGCCCCCGGGACAGGGAATGGGGTATTGATGGCTACACCTTC. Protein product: CASSPRDREWGIDGYTF.

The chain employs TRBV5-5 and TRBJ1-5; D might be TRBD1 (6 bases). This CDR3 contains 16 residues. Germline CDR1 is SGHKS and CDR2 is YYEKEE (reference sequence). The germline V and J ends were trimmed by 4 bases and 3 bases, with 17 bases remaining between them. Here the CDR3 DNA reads TGTGCCAGCAGCCAGGATGGGGGCCCGATCAATCAGCCCCAGCATTTT. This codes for CASSQDGGPINQPQHF.

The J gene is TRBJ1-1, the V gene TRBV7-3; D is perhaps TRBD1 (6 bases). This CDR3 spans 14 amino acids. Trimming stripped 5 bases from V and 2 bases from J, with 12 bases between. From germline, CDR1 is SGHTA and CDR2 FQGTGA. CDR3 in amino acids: CASSREGGNTEAFF. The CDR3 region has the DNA TGTGCCAGCAGCCGGGAGGGGGGTAACACTGAAGCTTTCTTT.

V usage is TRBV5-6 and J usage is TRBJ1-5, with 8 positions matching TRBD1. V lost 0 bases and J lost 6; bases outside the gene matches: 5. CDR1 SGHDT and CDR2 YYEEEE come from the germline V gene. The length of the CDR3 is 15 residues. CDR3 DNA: TGTGCCAGCAGCTTGGGTCGGACAGGGTCTCAGCCCCAGCATTTT. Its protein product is CASSLGRTGSQPQHF.

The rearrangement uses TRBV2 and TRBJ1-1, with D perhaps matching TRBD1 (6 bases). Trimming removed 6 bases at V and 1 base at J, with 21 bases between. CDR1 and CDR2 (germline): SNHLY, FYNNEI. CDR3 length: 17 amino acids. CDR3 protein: CASRKQPHRETNTEAFF. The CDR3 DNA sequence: TGTGCCAGCAGGAAACAGCCCCACAGGGAAACGAACACTGAAGCTTTCTTT.

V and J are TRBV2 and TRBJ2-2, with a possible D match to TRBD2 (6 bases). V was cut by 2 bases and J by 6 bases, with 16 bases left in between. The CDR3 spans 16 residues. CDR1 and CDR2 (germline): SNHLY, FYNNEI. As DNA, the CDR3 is TGTGCCAGCAGTGAAATCGGCCCTAGCGTCGCCGGGGAGCTGTTTTTT. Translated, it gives CASSEIGPSVAGELFF.

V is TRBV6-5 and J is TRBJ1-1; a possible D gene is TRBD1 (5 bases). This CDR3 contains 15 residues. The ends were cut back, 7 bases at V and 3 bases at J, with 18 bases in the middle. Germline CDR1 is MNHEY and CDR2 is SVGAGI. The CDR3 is CASTSWSGGDTEAFF. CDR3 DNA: TGTGCCAGCACCTCGTGGTCGGGGGGGGACACTGAAGCTTTCTTT.

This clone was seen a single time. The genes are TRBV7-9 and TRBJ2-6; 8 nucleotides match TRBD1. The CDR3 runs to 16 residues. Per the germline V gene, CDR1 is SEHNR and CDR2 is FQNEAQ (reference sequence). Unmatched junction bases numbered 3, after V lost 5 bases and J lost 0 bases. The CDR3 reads CASSQGQGSGANVLTF. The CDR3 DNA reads TGTGCCAGCAGCCAAGGACAGGGCTCTGGGGCCAACGTCCTGACTTTC.

The CDR3 loop is CASSLEGGTGLSPLHF. The DNA for the CDR3 is TGTGCCAGCAGCTTAGAGGGCGGGACAGGGCTATCACCCCTCCACTTT. The chain combines TRBV7-2 with TRBJ1-6; 9 bases align to TRBD1. Germline V gives CDR1 SGHTA, CDR2 FQGNSA. Trimming at V came to 1 base and at J to 10 bases, leaving 8 bases not matched to a gene. The length of the CDR3 is 16 residues.

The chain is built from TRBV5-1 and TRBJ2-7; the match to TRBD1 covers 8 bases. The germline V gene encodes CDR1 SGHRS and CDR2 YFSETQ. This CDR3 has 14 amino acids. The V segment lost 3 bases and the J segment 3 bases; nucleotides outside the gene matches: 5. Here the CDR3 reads CASSYPGQDYEQYF. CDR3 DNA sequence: TGCGCCAGCAGCTATCCGGGACAGGACTACGAGCAGTACTTC.

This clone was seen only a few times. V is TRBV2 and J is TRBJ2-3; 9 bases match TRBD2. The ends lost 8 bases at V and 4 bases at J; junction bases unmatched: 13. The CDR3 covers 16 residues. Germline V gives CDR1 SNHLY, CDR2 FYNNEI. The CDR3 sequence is CASRAMASGEADTQYF. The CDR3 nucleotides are TGTGCCAGCCGTGCGATGGCTAGCGGGGAGGCAGATACGCAGTATTTT.

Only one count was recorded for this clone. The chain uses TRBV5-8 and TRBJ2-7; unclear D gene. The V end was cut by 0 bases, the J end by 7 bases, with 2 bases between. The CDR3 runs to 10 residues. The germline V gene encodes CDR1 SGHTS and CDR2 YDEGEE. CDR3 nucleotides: TGTGCCAGCAGCTTGGTAGAGCAGTACTTC. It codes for CASSLVEQYF.

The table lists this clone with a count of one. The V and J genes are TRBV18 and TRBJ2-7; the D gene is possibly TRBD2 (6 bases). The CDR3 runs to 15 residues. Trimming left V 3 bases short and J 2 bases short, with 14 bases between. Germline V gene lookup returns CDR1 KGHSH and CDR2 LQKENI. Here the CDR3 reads CASSPGGDQPYEQYF. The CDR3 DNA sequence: TGTGCCAGCTCACCGGGCGGGGACCAACCCTACGAGCAGTACTTC. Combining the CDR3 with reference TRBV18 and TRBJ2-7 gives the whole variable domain NAGVMQNPRHLVRRRGQEARLRCSPMKGHSHVYWYRQLPEEGLKFMVYLQKENIIDESGMPKERFSAEFPKEGPSILRIQQVVRGDSAAYFCASSPGGDQPYEQYFGPGTRLTVT.

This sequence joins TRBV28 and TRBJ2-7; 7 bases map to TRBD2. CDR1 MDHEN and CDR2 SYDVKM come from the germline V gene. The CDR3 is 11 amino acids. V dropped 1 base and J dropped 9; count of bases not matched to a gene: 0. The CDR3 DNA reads TGTGCCAGCAGTTTATCGGGGGGGCAGTACTTC. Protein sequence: CASSLSGGQYF.

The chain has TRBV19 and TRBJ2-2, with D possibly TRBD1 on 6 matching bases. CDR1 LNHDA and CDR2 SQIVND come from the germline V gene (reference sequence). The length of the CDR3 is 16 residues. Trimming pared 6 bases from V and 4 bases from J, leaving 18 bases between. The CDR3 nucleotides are TGTGCCAGTAGCTCCGCTGGGGGCGCGGGCACCGGGGAGCTGTTTTTT. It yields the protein CASSSAGGAGTGELFF.

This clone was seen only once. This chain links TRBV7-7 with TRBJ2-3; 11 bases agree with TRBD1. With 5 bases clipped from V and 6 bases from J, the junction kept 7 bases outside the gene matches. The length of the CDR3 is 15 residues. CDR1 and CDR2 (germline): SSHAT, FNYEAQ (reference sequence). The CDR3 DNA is TGTGCCAGCAGCCCCGGGACAGGGGGAAGGGATACGCAGTATTTT. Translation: CASSPGTGGRDTQYF.

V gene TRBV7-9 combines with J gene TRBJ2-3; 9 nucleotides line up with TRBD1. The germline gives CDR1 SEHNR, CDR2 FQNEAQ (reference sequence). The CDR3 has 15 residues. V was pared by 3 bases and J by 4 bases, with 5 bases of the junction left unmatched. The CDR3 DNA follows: TGTGCCAGCAGCTTCGGACAGGGGTGGGCAGATACGCAGTATTTT. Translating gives CASSFGQGWADTQYF.

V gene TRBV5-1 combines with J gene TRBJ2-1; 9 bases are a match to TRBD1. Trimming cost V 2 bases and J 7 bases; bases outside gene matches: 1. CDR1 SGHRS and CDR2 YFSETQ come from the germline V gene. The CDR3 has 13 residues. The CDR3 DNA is TGCGCCAGCAGCTTTGGGACAGGGAATGAGCAGTTCTTC. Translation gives CASSFGTGNEQFF. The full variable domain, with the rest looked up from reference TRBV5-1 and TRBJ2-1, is KAGVTQTPRYLIKTRGQQVTLSCSPISGHRSVSWYQQTPGQGLQFLFEYFSETQRNKGNFPGRFSGRQFSNSRSEMNVSTLELGDSALYLCASSFGTGNEQFFGPGTRLTVL.

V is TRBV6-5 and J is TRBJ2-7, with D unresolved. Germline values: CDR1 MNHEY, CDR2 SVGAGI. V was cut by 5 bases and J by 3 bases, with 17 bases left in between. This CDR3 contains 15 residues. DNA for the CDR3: TGTGCCAGCAGTAAAACATTTTTGGGCTTCTACGAGCAGTACTTC. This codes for CASSKTFLGFYEQYF.

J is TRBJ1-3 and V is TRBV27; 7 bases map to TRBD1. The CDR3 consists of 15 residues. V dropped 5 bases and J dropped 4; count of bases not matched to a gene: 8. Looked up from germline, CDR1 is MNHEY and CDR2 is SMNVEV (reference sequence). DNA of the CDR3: TGTGCCAGCAGTCCCCAGGGGGTTCGGGGAAACACCATATATTTT. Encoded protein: CASSPQGVRGNTIYF.

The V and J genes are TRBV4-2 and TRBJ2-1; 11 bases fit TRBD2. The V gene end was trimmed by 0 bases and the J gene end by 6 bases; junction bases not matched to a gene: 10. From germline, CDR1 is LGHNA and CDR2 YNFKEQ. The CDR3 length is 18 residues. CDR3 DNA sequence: TGTGCCAGCAGCCAAGAACCTCCACTAGCGGGGGTCCTCAATGAGCAGTTCTTC. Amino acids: CASSQEPPLAGVLNEQFF.

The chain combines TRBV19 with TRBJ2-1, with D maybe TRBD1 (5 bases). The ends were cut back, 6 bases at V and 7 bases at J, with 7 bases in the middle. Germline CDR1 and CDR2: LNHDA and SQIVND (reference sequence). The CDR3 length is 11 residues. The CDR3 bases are TGTGCCAGTAGGGGGCGGAATGAGCAGTTCTTC. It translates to CASRGRNEQFF.